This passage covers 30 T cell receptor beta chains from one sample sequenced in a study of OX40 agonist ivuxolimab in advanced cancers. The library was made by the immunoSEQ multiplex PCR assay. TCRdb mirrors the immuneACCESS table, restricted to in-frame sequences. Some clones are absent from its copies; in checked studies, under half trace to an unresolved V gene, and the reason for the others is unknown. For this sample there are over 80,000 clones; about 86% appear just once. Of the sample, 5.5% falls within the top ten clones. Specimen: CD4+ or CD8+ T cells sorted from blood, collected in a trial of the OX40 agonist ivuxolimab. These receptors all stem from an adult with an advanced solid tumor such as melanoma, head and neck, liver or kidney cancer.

The CDR3 DNA reads as TGTGCCAGCAGCATACACGGCTCCTATAATTCACCCCTCCACTTT. This gives the protein CASSIHGSYNSPLHF. V is TRBV7-2 and J is TRBJ1-6, with no clear D. V was shortened by 5 bases and J by 0 bases, with 8 bases between the two germline ends. The CDR3 has 15 residues. Germline CDR1 reads SGHTA; CDR2 reads FQGNSA. Based on the CDR3 plus reference TRBV7-2 and TRBJ1-6, the full variable domain is GAGVSQSPSNKVTEKGKDVELRCDPISGHTALYWYRQSLGQGLEFLIYFQGNSAPDKSGLPSDRFSAERTGGSVSTLTIQRTQQEDSAVYLCASSIHGSYNSPLHFGNGTRLTVT.

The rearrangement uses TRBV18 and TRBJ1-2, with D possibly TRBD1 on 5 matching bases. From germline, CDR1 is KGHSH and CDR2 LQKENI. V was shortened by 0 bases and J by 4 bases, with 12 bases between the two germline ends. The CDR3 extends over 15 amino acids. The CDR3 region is CASSPPGEEIYGYTF. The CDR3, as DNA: TGTGCCAGCTCACCACCGGGGGAGGAAATCTATGGCTACACCTTC.

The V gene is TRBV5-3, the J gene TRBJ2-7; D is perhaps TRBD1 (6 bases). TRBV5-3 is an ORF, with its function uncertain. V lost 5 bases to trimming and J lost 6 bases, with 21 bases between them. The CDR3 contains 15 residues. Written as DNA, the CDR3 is TGTGCCAGAAGTCTGGGGGCCCAGGGCCCTCCCGAGCAGTACTTC. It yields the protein CARSLGAQGPPEQYF.

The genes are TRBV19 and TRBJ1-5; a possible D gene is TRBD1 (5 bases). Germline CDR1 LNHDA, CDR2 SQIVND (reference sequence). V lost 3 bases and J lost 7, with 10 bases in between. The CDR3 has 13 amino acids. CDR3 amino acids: CASSMGGVQPQHF. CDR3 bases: TGTGCCAGTAGTATGGGGGGGGTCCAGCCCCAGCATTTT.

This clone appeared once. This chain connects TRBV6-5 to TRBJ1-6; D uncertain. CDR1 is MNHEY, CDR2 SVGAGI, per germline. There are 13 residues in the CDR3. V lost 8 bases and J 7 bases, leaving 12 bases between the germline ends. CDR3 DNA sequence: TGTGCCAGCTTCGAGAACAGAAATTCACCCCTCCACTTT. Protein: CASFENRNSPLHF.

The CDR3 loop is CASSLGQGANTIYF. The CDR3, as DNA: TGCGCCAGCAGCTTGGGACAGGGGGCCAACACCATATATTTT. V gene TRBV5-1 combines with J gene TRBJ1-3; 10 positions agree with TRBD1. Germline V gene lookup returns CDR1 SGHRS and CDR2 YFSETQ. Trimming cost V 0 bases and J 7 bases; bases outside gene matches: 1. This CDR3 has 14 amino acids.

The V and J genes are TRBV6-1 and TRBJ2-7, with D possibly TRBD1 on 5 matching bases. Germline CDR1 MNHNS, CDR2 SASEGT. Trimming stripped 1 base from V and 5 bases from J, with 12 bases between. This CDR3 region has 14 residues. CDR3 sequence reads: CASSEGRGWDEQYF. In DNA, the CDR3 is TGTGCCAGCAGTGAAGGAAGGGGATGGGACGAGCAGTACTTC.

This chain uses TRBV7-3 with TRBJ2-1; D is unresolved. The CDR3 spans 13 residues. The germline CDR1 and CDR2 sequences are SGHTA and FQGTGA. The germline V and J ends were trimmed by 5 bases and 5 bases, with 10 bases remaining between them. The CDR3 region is CASSDGVNNEQFF. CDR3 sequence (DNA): TGTGCCAGCAGCGATGGGGTTAACAATGAGCAGTTCTTC.

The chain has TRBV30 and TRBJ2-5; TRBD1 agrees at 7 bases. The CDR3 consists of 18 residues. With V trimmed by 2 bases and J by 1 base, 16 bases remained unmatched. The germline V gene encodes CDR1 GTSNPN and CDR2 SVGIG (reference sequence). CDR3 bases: TGTGCCTGGAGTCCCCTGACAGGGAACTCGCTAATCCAAGAGACCCAGTACTTC. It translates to CAWSPLTGNSLIQETQYF.

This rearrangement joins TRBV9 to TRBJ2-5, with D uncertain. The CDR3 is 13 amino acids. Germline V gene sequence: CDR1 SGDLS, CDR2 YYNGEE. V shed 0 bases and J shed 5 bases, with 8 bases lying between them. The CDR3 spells CASSVEGKETQYF. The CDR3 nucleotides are TGTGCCAGCAGCGTAGAAGGAAAGGAGACCCAGTACTTC.

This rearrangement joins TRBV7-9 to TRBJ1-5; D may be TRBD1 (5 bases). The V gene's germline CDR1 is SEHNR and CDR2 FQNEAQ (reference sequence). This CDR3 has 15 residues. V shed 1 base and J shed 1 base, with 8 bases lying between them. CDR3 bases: TGTGCCAGCAGCTTAGTTTCAGGGAGCAATCAGCCCCAGCATTTT. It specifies CASSLVSGSNQPQHF.

CDR3 coding DNA: TGTGCCAGCGGGTACACCGGGGAGCTGTTTTTT. Translation gives CASGYTGELFF. This chain connects TRBV7-6 to TRBJ2-2; no definite D call. Between the trimmed V and J ends, which lost 8 bases and 3 bases, there was a span of 4 bases. CDR1 SGHVS and CDR2 FNYEAQ come from the germline V gene. The CDR3 is made up of 11 amino acids.

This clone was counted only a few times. CDR3 residues: CASSLYEEETQYF. The CDR3 DNA sequence: TGTGCCAGCTCACTTTACGAGGAAGAGACCCAGTACTTC. The chain joins TRBV18 to TRBJ2-5; D not resolved. Germline CDR1 and CDR2: KGHSH and LQKENI. This CDR3 is 13 amino acids long. With 4 bases removed from V and 3 bases from J, the gap between germline ends came to 9 bases.

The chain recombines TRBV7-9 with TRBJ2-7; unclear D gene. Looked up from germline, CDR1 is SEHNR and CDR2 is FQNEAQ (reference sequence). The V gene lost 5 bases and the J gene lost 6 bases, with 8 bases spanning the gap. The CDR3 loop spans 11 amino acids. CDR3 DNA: TGTGCCAGCAGCCTCAGAGGCGAGCAGTACTTC. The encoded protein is CASSLRGEQYF.

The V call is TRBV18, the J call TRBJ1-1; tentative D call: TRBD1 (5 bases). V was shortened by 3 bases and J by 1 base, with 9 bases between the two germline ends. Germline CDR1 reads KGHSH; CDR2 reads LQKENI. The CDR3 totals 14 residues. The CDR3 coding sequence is TGTGCCAGCTCACCCCAGGGAGGGAACACTGAAGCTTTCTTT. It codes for CASSPQGGNTEAFF.

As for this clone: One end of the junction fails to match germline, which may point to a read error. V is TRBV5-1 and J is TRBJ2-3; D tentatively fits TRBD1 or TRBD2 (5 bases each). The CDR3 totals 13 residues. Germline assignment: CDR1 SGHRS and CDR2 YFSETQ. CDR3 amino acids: CASSLAGPETQYF. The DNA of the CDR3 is TGCGCCAGCAGCTTGGCGGGGCCAGAAACGCAGTATTTT.

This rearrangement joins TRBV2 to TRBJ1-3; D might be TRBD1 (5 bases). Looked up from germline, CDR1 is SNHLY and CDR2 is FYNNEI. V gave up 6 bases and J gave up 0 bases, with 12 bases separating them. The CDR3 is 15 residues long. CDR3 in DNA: TGTGCCAGCAGCGAGGGACTAAACTCTGGAAACACCATATATTTT. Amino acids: CASSEGLNSGNTIYF.

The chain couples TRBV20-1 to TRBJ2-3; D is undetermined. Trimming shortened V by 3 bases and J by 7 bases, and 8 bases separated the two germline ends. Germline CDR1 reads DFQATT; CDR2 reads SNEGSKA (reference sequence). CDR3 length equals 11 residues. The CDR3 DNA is TGCAGTGCTAGTATAGGAAATACGCAGTATTTT. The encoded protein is CSASIGNTQYF.

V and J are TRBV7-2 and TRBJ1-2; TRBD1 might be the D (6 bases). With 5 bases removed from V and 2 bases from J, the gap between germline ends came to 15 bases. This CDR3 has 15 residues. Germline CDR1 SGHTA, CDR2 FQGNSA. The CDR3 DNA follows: TGTGCCAGCAGCCCCCGGGCAGGGGACAACTATGGCTACACCTTC. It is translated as CASSPRAGDNYGYTF.

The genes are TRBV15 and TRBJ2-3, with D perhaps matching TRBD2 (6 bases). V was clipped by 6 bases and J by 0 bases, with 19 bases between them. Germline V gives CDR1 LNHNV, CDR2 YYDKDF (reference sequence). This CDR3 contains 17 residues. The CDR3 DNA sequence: TGTGCCACCAGTCGGATGGGTGGCGGGGCTAGCACAGATACGCAGTATTTT. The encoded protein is CATSRMGGGASTDTQYF.

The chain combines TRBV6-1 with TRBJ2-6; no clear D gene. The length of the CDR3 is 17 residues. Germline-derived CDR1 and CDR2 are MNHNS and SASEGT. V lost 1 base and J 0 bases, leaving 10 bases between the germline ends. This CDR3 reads CASSEVARLSGANVLTF. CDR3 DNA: TGTGCCAGCAGTGAAGTAGCACGGCTCTCTGGGGCCAACGTCCTGACTTTC.

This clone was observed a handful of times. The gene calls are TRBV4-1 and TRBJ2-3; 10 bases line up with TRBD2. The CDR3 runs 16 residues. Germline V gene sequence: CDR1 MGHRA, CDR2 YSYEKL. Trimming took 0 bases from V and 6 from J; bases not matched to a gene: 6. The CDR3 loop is CASSQEERGGSDTQYF. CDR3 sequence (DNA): TGCGCCAGCAGCCAAGAAGAGCGGGGGGGATCCGATACGCAGTATTTT.

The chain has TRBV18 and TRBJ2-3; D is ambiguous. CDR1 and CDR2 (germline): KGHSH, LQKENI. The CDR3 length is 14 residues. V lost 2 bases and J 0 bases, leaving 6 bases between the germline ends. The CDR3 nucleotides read TGTGCCAGCTCACCAATGGGCAGCACAGATACGCAGTATTTT. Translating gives CASSPMGSTDTQYF.

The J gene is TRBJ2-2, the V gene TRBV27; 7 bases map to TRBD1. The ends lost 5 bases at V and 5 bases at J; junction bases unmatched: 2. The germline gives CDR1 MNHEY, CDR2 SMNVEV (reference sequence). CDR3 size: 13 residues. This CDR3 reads CASSLQGTGELFF. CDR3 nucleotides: TGTGCCAGCAGTCTACAGGGGACCGGGGAGCTGTTTTTT.

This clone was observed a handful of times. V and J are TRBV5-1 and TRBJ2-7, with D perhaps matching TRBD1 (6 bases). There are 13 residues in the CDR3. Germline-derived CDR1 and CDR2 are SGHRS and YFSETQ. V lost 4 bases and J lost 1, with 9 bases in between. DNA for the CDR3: TGCGCCAGCAGCAGCGGACAGTCCTACGAGCAGTACTTC. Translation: CASSSGQSYEQYF.

CDR3 nucleotide sequence: TGTGCCAGCAGCTTTTCTGACAGACTCTACTATGGCTACACCTTC. Protein: CASSFSDRLYYGYTF. This chain connects TRBV7-9 to TRBJ1-2; possibly TRBD1 for D (5 bases). V was pared by 3 bases and J by 3 bases, with 14 bases between. CDR1 is SEHNR and CDR2 is FQNEAQ in the germline V gene (reference sequence). This CDR3 is built from 15 residues.

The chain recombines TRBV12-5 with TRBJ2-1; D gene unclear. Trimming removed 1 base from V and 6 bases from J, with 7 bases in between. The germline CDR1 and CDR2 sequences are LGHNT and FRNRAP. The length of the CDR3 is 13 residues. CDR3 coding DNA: TGTGCTAGTGGTTTGGAGGGAATCAATGAGCAGTTCTTC. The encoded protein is CASGLEGINEQFF.

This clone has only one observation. The CDR3 sequence: CASSYQGGGRETQYF. The CDR3 DNA reads TGCGCCAGCAGCTATCAAGGGGGGGGGCGAGAGACCCAGTACTTC. The J gene is TRBJ2-5, the V gene TRBV5-1; D is possibly TRBD2 (7 bases). The CDR3 is made up of 15 amino acids. The V gene's germline CDR1 is SGHRS and CDR2 YFSETQ. V lost 3 bases and J 4 bases, leaving 16 bases between the germline ends. Looking up the rest from reference TRBV5-1 and TRBJ2-5 gives the full variable domain: KAGVTQTPRYLIKTRGQQVTLSCSPISGHRSVSWYQQTPGQGLQFLFEYFSETQRNKGNFPGRFSGRQFSNSRSEMNVSTLELGDSALYLCASSYQGGGRETQYFGPGTRLLVL.

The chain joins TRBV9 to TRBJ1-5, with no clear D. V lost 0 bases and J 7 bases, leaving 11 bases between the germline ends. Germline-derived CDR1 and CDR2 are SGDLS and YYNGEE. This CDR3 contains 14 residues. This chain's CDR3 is CASSVGGIGQPQHF. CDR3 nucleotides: TGTGCCAGCAGCGTAGGCGGAATAGGGCAGCCCCAGCATTTT.

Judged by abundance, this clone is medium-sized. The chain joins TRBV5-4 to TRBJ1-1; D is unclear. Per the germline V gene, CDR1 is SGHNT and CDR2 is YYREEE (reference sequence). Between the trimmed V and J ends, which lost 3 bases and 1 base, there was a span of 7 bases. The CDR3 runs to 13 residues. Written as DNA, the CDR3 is TGTGCCAGCAGCTCCGCAGAGAACACTGAAGCTTTCTTT. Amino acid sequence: CASSSAENTEAFF.